The 2 T cell receptor beta chains presented below share a single source sample, sequenced in a study of blood T cell repertoires in COVID-19. The method was immunoSEQ multiplex PCR; TCRdb's version includes in-frame clones alone and lacks a portion of them. The table has 250,000 to 350,000 clones, approximately 88% seen once. Sequencing was carried out using PBMCs or T cells enriched from blood (not recorded which). The receptor source for this set is a woman aged 25 to 39 who had recovered from COVID-19.

This chain connects TRBV4-1 to TRBJ2-7; D gene uncertain. Germline CDR1 and CDR2: MGHRA and YSYEKL. This CDR3 has 11 amino acids. Trimming stripped 3 bases from V and 3 bases from J, with 3 bases between. The CDR3 region is CASSQSYEQYF. The CDR3 region has the DNA TGCGCCAGCAGCCAGAGCTACGAGCAGTACTTC.

This clone was seen a handful of times. The CDR3 here is CASSQEWEVYTF. The CDR3 DNA is TGTGCCAGCAGCCAAGAGTGGGAGGTCTACACCTTC. The chain employs TRBV3-1 (or the pseudogene TRBV3-2) and TRBJ1-2; D call uncertain. Germline V CDR1 and CDR2: LGHDT, YNNKEL (reference sequence). V was trimmed by 0 bases and J by 10 bases, leaving 9 bases between them. The CDR3 runs to 12 residues.